The present TCR beta chain was sequenced within a study of graft-versus-host responses after intestinal transplantation. Repertoires were generated with immunoSEQ multiplex PCR, while TCRdb's copy carries only in-frame clones and drops some. The table shows 55,000 to 65,000 clones, with around 92% occurring only once. The junction had 9 bases not matched to a gene; V was cut back by 4 bases and J by 10 bases. Germline CDR1 LNHDA, CDR2 SQIVND (reference sequence). This CDR3 comprises 13 residues. Regarding this clone: Antigen: not known.

This clonotype was obtained from a human donor who was the organ donor for an intestinal transplant. The chain is built from TRBV19 and TRBJ1-1; TRBD1 aligns across 7 bases. Sequenced here: unstimulated CD4+ T cells sorted from spleen or lymph node cells, sampled before transplant. The CDR3 DNA reads TGTGCCAGTAGTAACCCGGACAGGCCGGGAGCTTTCTTT. It encodes CASSNPDRPGAFF.